This TCR beta chain was retrieved from a study of CD8+ T cells in alopecia areata. Overall study results and limits: Resident alphabeta T cells of normal skin are also sequenced in scalp samples.

The authors extracted RNA and reverse transcribed it into cDNA as the sequencing template. TCRdb's table, derived via immunoSEQ multiplex PCR, lists solely in-frame clones and lacks some. This sample has 250,000 to 300,000 clones, with about 62% found just once. For this clone: Antigen unknown.

Treatment noted: oral pan-JAK inhibitor, 5-10 mg twice daily. Both CD4+ and CD8+ T cells were separated by sorting PBMCs. Germline CDR1 DFQATT, CDR2 SNEGSKA (reference sequence). V lost 2 bases, J lost 4 bases, and 5 bases lay in between. The CDR3 covers 11 residues. The material was CD4+ T cells sorted from blood, obtained at week 24, from a patient treated with tofacitinib. The sequence was collected from a human donor with alopecia areata. The chain employs TRBV20-1 and TRBJ2-5; the D is unclear. This chain's CDR3 is CSARWGETQYF. As DNA, the CDR3 is TGCAGTGCTAGATGGGGAGAGACCCAGTACTTC.